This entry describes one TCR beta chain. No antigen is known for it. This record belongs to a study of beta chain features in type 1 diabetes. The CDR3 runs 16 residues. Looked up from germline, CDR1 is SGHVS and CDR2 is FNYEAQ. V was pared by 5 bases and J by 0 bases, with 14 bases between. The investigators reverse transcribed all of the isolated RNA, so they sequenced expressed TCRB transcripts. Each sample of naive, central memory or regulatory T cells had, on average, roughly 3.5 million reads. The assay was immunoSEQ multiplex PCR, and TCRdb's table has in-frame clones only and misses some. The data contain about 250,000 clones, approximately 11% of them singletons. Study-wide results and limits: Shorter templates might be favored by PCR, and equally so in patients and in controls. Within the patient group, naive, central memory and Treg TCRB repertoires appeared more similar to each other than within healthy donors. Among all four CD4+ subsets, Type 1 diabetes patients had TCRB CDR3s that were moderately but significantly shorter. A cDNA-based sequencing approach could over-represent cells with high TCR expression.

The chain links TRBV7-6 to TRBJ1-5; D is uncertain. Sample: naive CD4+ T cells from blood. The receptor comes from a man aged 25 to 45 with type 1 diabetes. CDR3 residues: CASSPQGEYSNQPQHF. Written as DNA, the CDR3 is TGTGCCAGCAGCCCCCAAGGAGAATATAGCAATCAGCCCCAGCATTTT.